The rows below give T cell receptor beta chains drawn from one sample of a study of CD4 T cells in relation to SARS-CoV-2 and coronaviruses. For these TCRs, the target antigens are not known. Some clones are missing from TCRdb's copy, which holds only in-frame ones; the method was immunoSEQ multiplex PCR. The profile shows 10,000 to 15,000 clones, approximately 78% of them singletons. Specimen: CD4+ T cells from PBMCs, cultured in vitro. The receptors here all came from a human donor in good health. CDR3s include the opening cysteine and the closing phenylalanine or tryptophan. The order of the fields is J gene, clone size, D gene, V gene, CDR3 DNA, CDR3 protein. A D gene is named only where the DNA matches it firmly. The size entry is marked missing in some rows and otherwise reads once, few, many or a size class.

TRBJ2-5	.	.	TRBV6-1	TGTGCCAGCAGTGAACTACTTCAAGCTTCGGCCCAGTACTTC	CASSELLQASAQYF
TRBJ2-2	.	TRBD2	TRBV5-1	TGCGCCAGCAGCTCCAGCGGGAGTCCGAACACCGGGGAGCTGTTTTTT	CASSSSGSPNTGELFF
TRBJ2-2	.	.	TRBV27	TGTGCCAGCAGTCTTACAGGGAAGGTCACCGGGGAGCTGTTTTTT	CASSLTGKVTGELFF
TRBJ1-1	few	.	TRBV29-1	TGCAGCGCCTGGGCTGGACTTAACACTGAAGCTTTCTTT	CSAWAGLNTEAFF
TRBJ2-1	.	TRBD1	TRBV10-2	TGCGCCAGCAGTGACCAGGCGGACAGGGGTGAGCAGTTCTTC	CASSDQADRGEQFF
TRBJ2-7	.	TRBD2	TRBV7-3	TGTGCCAGCAGCTTAGCGGGAGGGCCCTACGAGCAGTACTTC	CASSLAGGPYEQYF
TRBJ2-1	once	TRBD2	TRBV30	TGTGCCTGGAGTGCACCGGGACTAGCGTCTTTCAATGAGCAGTTCTTC	CAWSAPGLASFNEQFF
TRBJ2-7	once	.	TRBV11-2	TGTGCCAGCAGCTGGGCCCGGGGCAGGGGCGGGTACGAGCAGTACTTC	CASSWARGRGGYEQYF
TRBJ2-5	.	.	TRBV4-1	TGCGCCAGCAGCCAAAATAGCGCCACTAAAGAGACCCAGTACTTC	CASSQNSATKETQYF
TRBJ1-2	.	.	TRBV5-5	TGTGCCAGCAGCTTGGGGACAGCGAACTATGGCTACACCTTC	CASSLGTANYGYTF
TRBJ2-1	.	.	TRBV7-9	TGTGCCAGCCCCCGAGGGCAGATTGTCAACAATGAGCAGTTCTTC	CASPRGQIVNNEQFF
TRBJ1-1	.	.	TRBV7-9	TGTGCCAGCAGCCTTCAGGGGAGAGGGAATCTGGCTTTCTTT	CASSLQGRGNLAFF
TRBJ1-1	.	.	TRBV7-2	TGTGCCAGCAGCTTAATAATCGGTGCTGAAGCTTTCTTT	CASSLIIGAEAFF
TRBJ2-5	few	.	TRBV5-4	TGTGCCAGCAGCGCCCAAGTCGGGGTGACCCAGTACTTC	CASSAQVGVTQYF
TRBJ1-4	.	.	TRBV5-1	TGCGCCAGCAGCTTGGTGGCTGGGGGGGGCCGCAATGAAAAACTGTTTTTT	CASSLVAGGGRNEKLFF
TRBJ2-3	once	.	TRBV7-9	TGTGCCAGCAGCCGCCGGGAGCCCACCACAGATACGCAGTATTTT	CASSRREPTTDTQYF